Shown below are 14 T cell receptor beta chains from a single sample sequenced in a study of blood T cell repertoires in COVID-19. Repertoires were generated with immunoSEQ multiplex PCR, while TCRdb's copy carries only in-frame clones and drops some. This table has 99,000 or so clones, approximately 78% appearing once. The specimen was peripheral blood. These receptors came from a woman of 80 years or more with acute or convalescent COVID-19.

The V call is TRBV28, the J call TRBJ1-1; D not resolved. This CDR3 contains 16 residues. Trimming pared 2 bases from V and 0 bases from J, leaving 13 bases between. Germline CDR1 reads MDHEN; CDR2 reads SYDVKM. The CDR3 is CASSLEWAAMNTEAFF. CDR3 DNA sequence: TGTGCCAGCAGTTTAGAGTGGGCAGCTATGAACACTGAAGCTTTCTTT.

Only one count was recorded for this clone. This chain links TRBV11-3 with TRBJ2-5; D unclear. The length of the CDR3 is 11 residues. Looked up from germline, CDR1 is SGHNT and CDR2 is YENEEA. V was cut by 4 bases and J by 3 bases, with 3 bases left in between. The CDR3 sequence is CASSSEETQYF. The CDR3 DNA is TGTGCCAGCAGCTCTGAAGAGACCCAGTACTTC.

The chain carries TRBV10-3 and TRBJ2-3; 7 positions agree with TRBD1. The CDR3 length is 13 residues. With 7 bases clipped from V and 5 bases from J, the junction kept 6 bases outside the gene matches. CDR1 and CDR2 (germline): ENHRY, SYGVKD. The CDR3 loop reads CAIKGQPEDTQYF. As DNA, the CDR3 is TGTGCCATCAAGGGACAGCCCGAAGATACGCAGTATTTT.

This clone appeared a single time. V gene TRBV18 combines with J gene TRBJ2-1, with 10 nucleotides matching TRBD2. V shed 6 bases and J 0 bases; nucleotides not matched to a gene: 5. This CDR3 has 16 amino acids. Germline assignment: CDR1 KGHSH and CDR2 LQKENI. The CDR3 DNA reads TGTGCCAGCTCGCCTCCTAGCGGGAGCTCCTACAATGAGCAGTTCTTC. It translates to CASSPPSGSSYNEQFF.

The rearrangement uses TRBV5-4 and TRBJ2-7, with D perhaps matching TRBD1 (6 bases). Germline CDR1 is SGHNT and CDR2 is YYREEE (reference sequence). V was shortened by 0 bases and J by 6 bases, with 16 bases between the two germline ends. This CDR3 region has 15 residues. This chain's CDR3 is CASSLAEQGLSEQYF. The CDR3, as DNA: TGTGCCAGCAGCTTGGCCGAACAGGGTCTTAGCGAGCAGTACTTC.

The chain is built from TRBV19 and TRBJ1-5; 8 nucleotides match TRBD1. The V and J ends lost 4 bases and 3 bases, in that order; junction bases with no gene match: 5. This CDR3 contains 15 residues. Germline V gene lookup returns CDR1 LNHDA and CDR2 SQIVND (reference sequence). CDR3: CASSSQGAFNQPQHF. CDR3 in DNA: TGTGCCAGTAGTAGCCAGGGGGCGTTCAATCAGCCCCAGCATTTT.

This clone was seen only a few times. The chain links TRBV3-1 (or the pseudogene TRBV3-2) to TRBJ2-1; 11 positions agree with TRBD2. Trimming removed 6 bases from V and 4 bases from J; junction bases left unmatched: 8. Germline V gives CDR1 LGHDT, CDR2 YNNKEL (reference sequence). The CDR3 spans 16 residues. The CDR3 nucleotides are TGTGCCAGCAGTCTGTTCACTAGCGGGAGTTACAATGAGCAGTTCTTC. Translating gives CASSLFTSGSYNEQFF.

The genes are TRBV25-1 and TRBJ1-4, with 9 bases that match TRBD1. CDR1 is MGHDK, CDR2 SYGVNS, per germline. Trimming removed 7 bases from V and 5 bases from J; junction bases left unmatched: 8. The CDR3 has 15 amino acids. As DNA, the CDR3 is TGTGCCAGCATAGTCCACAGGGGGCGGAATGAAAAACTGTTTTTT. This translates into CASIVHRGRNEKLFF.

V is TRBV4-1 and J is TRBJ2-2, with TRBD2 as a possible D gene (6 bases). Looked up from germline, CDR1 is MGHRA and CDR2 is YSYEKL. Trimming removed 0 bases at V and 9 bases at J, with 26 bases between. There are 19 residues in the CDR3. CDR3 nucleotide sequence: TGCGCCAGCAGCCAAGATCCCTCCGGGACTGGACCTATAGGGCGGGAGCTGTTTTTT. This gives the protein CASSQDPSGTGPIGRELFF.

This clone was detected only once. The rearrangement links TRBV19 to TRBJ2-1; unclear D gene. The CDR3 has 14 amino acids. V was cut by 5 bases and J by 12 bases, with 20 bases left in between. CDR1 is LNHDA, CDR2 SQIVND, per germline (reference sequence). CDR3 amino acids: CASSDSANLTPQFF. DNA of the CDR3: TGTGCCAGTAGTGACTCGGCCAACTTAACCCCGCAGTTCTTC. Based on the CDR3 plus reference TRBV19 and TRBJ2-1, the full variable domain is DGGITQSPKYLFRKEGQNVTLSCEQNLNHDAMYWYRQDPGQGLRLIYYSQIVNDFQKGDIAEGYSVSREKKESFPLTVTSAQKNPTAFYLCASSDSANLTPQFFGPGTRLTVL.

The V and J genes are TRBV18 and TRBJ2-1, with 8 nucleotides matching TRBD1. The CDR3 is made up of 13 amino acids. Germline lookup yields CDR1 KGHSH and CDR2 LQKENI. V was pared by 5 bases and J by 7 bases, with 4 bases of the junction left unmatched. The CDR3 reads CASSGQGRNEQFF. The CDR3 DNA reads as TGTGCCAGCTCAGGACAGGGAAGGAATGAGCAGTTCTTC.

V and J are TRBV11-1 and TRBJ2-1; D is unclear. CDR1 is SGHAT, CDR2 FQDESV, per germline (reference sequence). V was trimmed by 2 bases and J by 1 base, leaving 6 bases between them. This CDR3 spans 14 amino acids. Here the CDR3 reads CASSLRRSYNEQFF. The CDR3 DNA is TGTGCCAGCAGCTTACGTAGATCCTACAATGAGCAGTTCTTC.

The V gene is TRBV6-5, the J gene TRBJ1-5; no clear D. This CDR3 is 15 amino acids long. V lost 7 bases to trimming and J lost 2 bases, with 15 bases between them. CDR1 is MNHEY, CDR2 SVGAGI, per germline. The CDR3 is CASISSVAGNQPQHF. The DNA for the CDR3 is TGTGCCAGCATAAGCTCGGTGGCGGGCAATCAGCCCCAGCATTTT.

The rearrangement links TRBV2 to TRBJ2-1; 8 bases map to TRBD1. With 5 bases clipped from V and 8 bases from J, the junction kept 8 bases outside the gene matches. This CDR3 region has 14 residues. Germline V gene data show CDR1 as SNHLY and CDR2 as FYNNEI. The CDR3 loop reads CASSKQGDGYEQFF. The CDR3 DNA is TGTGCCAGCAGTAAACAGGGGGATGGATATGAGCAGTTCTTC.